These 23 T cell receptor beta chains share one sample of origin, sequenced in a study of blood T cell repertoires in COVID-19. Clones were read by immunoSEQ multiplex PCR, and TCRdb kept only the in-frame ones, dropping some. The sample holds 200,000 or so clones, around 84% seen once. What was sequenced was peripheral blood. These receptors were obtained from a human donor in a cohort sampled during active COVID-19.

The chain joins TRBV9 to TRBJ2-1, with D tentatively TRBD2 (6 bases). CDR3 size: 18 residues. V lost 0 bases and J 1 base, leaving 17 bases between the germline ends. Per germline, CDR1 SGDLS and CDR2 YYNGEE. This CDR3 reads CASSVVSTGTLSYNEQFF. CDR3 nucleotide sequence: TGTGCCAGCAGCGTAGTTTCTACCGGGACTTTATCCTACAATGAGCAGTTCTTC.

The rearrangement joins TRBV7-3 to TRBJ2-2; TRBD2 is a possible D gene (6 bases). The CDR3 contains 14 residues. Germline V gene lookup returns CDR1 SGHTA and CDR2 FQGTGA. Trimming removed 2 bases at V and 6 bases at J, with 10 bases between. The CDR3 DNA sequence: TGTGCCAGCAGCTTAGGGCGGGACGCCGGGGAGCTGTTTTTT. The encoded protein is CASSLGRDAGELFF. The full variable domain, with the rest looked up from reference TRBV7-3 and TRBJ2-2, is GAGVSQTPSNKVTEKGKYVELRCDPISGHTALYWYRQSLGQGPEFLIYFQGTGAADDSGLPNDRFFAVRPEGSVSTLKIQRTERGDSAVYLCASSLGRDAGELFFGEGSRLTVL.

The chain employs TRBV3-1 (or the pseudogene TRBV3-2) and TRBJ1-6; no clear D. The V and J ends lost 0 bases and 9 bases respectively, with 21 bases between them. Germline CDR1 is LGHDT and CDR2 is YNNKEL (reference sequence). This CDR3 is 18 amino acids long. Here the CDR3 DNA reads TGTGCCAGCAGCCAAGAGGGGTACCAGGAGGGCATTTTTTCACCCCTCCACTTT. Its translation is CASSQEGYQEGIFSPLHF.

The V and J genes are TRBV6-5 and TRBJ2-7, with 12 bases lining up with TRBD2. The germline gives CDR1 MNHEY, CDR2 SVGAGI. V lost 0 bases, J lost 6 bases, and 3 bases stayed unmatched. The CDR3 sequence is 15 residues long. The CDR3 loop is CASSYSGTSGFEQYF. DNA for the CDR3: TGTGCCAGCAGTTACTCGGGGACTAGCGGGTTCGAGCAGTACTTC.

The chain combines TRBV7-9 with TRBJ2-5; 9 nucleotides match TRBD1. After removal of 4 bases from V and 2 bases from J, the junction contained 5 bases not matched to a gene. The CDR3 totals 15 residues. Germline assignment: CDR1 SEHNR and CDR2 FQNEAQ (reference sequence). CDR3 in amino acids: CASSSTGGRQETQYF. The CDR3 DNA reads as TGTGCCAGCAGCTCCACAGGGGGCAGACAAGAGACCCAGTACTTC. Full variable domain (remainder filled in from reference TRBV7-9 and TRBJ2-5): DTGVSQNPRHKITKRGQNVTFRCDPISEHNRLYWYRQTLGQGPEFLTYFQNEAQLEKSRLLSDRFSAERPKGSFSTLEIQRTEQGDSAMYLCASSSTGGRQETQYFGPGTRLLVL.

The sample holds a few counts of this clone. The chain has TRBV3-1 (or the pseudogene TRBV3-2) and TRBJ1-1, with D perhaps TRBD1 (6 bases). Deletions cut 4 bases from V and 5 bases from J, with 14 bases between. The CDR3 runs 14 residues. Germline CDR1 is LGHDT and CDR2 is YNNKEL (reference sequence). CDR3 amino acids: CASSPQGRGTEAFF. The CDR3 region has the DNA TGTGCCAGCAGCCCCCAGGGTAGGGGGACTGAAGCTTTCTTT.

The chain carries TRBV28 and TRBJ2-7; TRBD2 is a possible D gene (7 bases). The V end was cut by 8 bases, the J end by 1 base, with 15 bases between. CDR1 and CDR2 (germline): MDHEN, SYDVKM. CDR3 length: 14 residues. CDR3 in DNA: TGTGCCAGCGCCGAAGGGGGGGGTTCCTACGAGCAGTACTTC. This encodes CASAEGGGSYEQYF.

This rearrangement joins TRBV27 to TRBJ2-1, with 8 bases aligning to TRBD2. This CDR3 spans 18 amino acids. Germline loops: CDR1 MNHEY, CDR2 SMNVEV (reference sequence). Germline trimming cut 2 bases from V and 5 bases from J; bases unmatched to any gene: 14. The CDR3 DNA is TGTGCCAGCAGTTTAGTTGCGGGAGGTATTCTAGTGGACAATGAGCAGTTCTTC. This codes for CASSLVAGGILVDNEQFF.

The V gene is TRBV5-6, the J gene TRBJ2-2, with 7 positions matching TRBD1. This CDR3 is built from 15 residues. CDR1 is SGHDT and CDR2 is YYEEEE in the germline V gene. V was pared by 6 bases and J by 5 bases, with 10 bases of the junction left unmatched. CDR3 in DNA: TGTGCCAGCACGCGAACCGGGACAGATACCGGGGAGCTGTTTTTT. As protein: CASTRTGTDTGELFF.

The CDR3: CASVGGGVFLGQYF. CDR3 DNA sequence: TGTGCCAGCGTCGGGGGAGGTGTCTTTTTAGGGCAGTACTTC. The rearrangement links TRBV18 to TRBJ2-7, with a tentative D call TRBD2 (6 bases). Germline CDR1 KGHSH, CDR2 LQKENI. The V end was cut by 8 bases, the J end by 9 bases, with 23 bases between. The CDR3 is made up of 14 amino acids.

The CDR3 region is CASSLLGGDTEAFF. The DNA for the CDR3 is TGTGCCAGCAGCTTATTAGGGGGGGACACTGAAGCTTTCTTT. The V gene is TRBV7-2, the J gene TRBJ1-1; tentatively, D is TRBD1 (6 bases). The CDR3 contains 14 residues. V lost 2 bases to trimming and J lost 3 bases, with 10 bases between them. Looked up from germline, CDR1 is SGHTA and CDR2 is FQGNSA.

The V and J genes are TRBV12-3 or TRBV12-4 and TRBJ2-2; maybe TRBD1 (5 bases). The CDR3 runs 13 residues. Trimming cost V 8 bases and J 4 bases, with 11 bases left between them. The CDR3 DNA follows: TGTGCCAGCGTCGCAGGGCTCACCGGGGAGCTGTTTTTT. This codes for CASVAGLTGELFF.

This chain joins TRBV19 and TRBJ2-1, with D perhaps matching TRBD1 (5 bases). In germline, CDR1 is LNHDA, CDR2 SQIVND (reference sequence). Between the trimmed V and J ends, which lost 5 bases and 2 bases, there was a span of 19 bases. CDR3 size: 17 residues. CDR3 amino acids: CASSFSAYSGTYNEQFF. Here the CDR3 DNA reads TGTGCCAGTAGTTTTTCGGCGTATTCAGGGACCTACAATGAGCAGTTCTTC.

The V gene is TRBV6-5, the J gene TRBJ1-5; TRBD1 is a possible D gene (6 bases). Per germline, CDR1 MNHEY and CDR2 SVGAGI. V was clipped by 8 bases and J by 7 bases, with 9 bases between them. The CDR3 has 11 amino acids. Here the CDR3 reads CASSGVQPQHF. For the CDR3, the DNA is TGTGCCAGCTCAGGGGTCCAGCCCCAGCATTTT.

A few counts support this clone. The chain links TRBV15 to TRBJ2-7; perhaps TRBD1 as D (6 bases). The CDR3 runs to 13 residues. With 5 bases removed from V and 4 bases from J, the gap between germline ends came to 12 bases. Looked up from germline, CDR1 is LNHNV and CDR2 is YYDKDF (reference sequence). CDR3 sequence reads: CATSDWTVYEQYV. CDR3 in DNA: TGTGCCACCAGCGATTGGACAGTTTACGAGCAGTACGTC.

The V and J genes are TRBV2 and TRBJ2-2, with TRBD1 as a possible D gene (5 bases). The CDR3 is 14 amino acids. V dropped 7 bases and J dropped 6 bases, with 15 bases sitting between them. The V gene's germline CDR1 is SNHLY and CDR2 FYNNEI. CDR3 residues: CASISNRGAGELFF. Written as DNA, the CDR3 is TGTGCCAGCATTAGTAATAGGGGCGCCGGGGAGCTGTTTTTT.

The rearrangement joins TRBV20-1 to TRBJ2-1; the match to TRBD2 covers 8 bases. The V gene's germline CDR1 is DFQATT and CDR2 SNEGSKA (reference sequence). V lost 3 bases and J lost 5; bases outside the gene matches: 12. The CDR3 is 16 residues long. The CDR3 is CSASKWVAGSHNEQFF. Here the CDR3 DNA reads TGCAGTGCTAGTAAGTGGGTAGCGGGATCCCACAATGAGCAGTTCTTC.

The rearrangement joins TRBV19 to TRBJ1-3, with no clear D. The CDR3 runs 15 residues. Germline assignment: CDR1 LNHDA and CDR2 SQIVND (reference sequence). The germline V and J ends were trimmed by 3 bases and 0 bases, with 9 bases remaining between them. CDR3 nucleotides: TGTGCCAGTAGTATCGGTGCGGGCTCTGGAAACACCATATATTTT. This codes for CASSIGAGSGNTIYF.

This chain connects TRBV28 to TRBJ1-4; a possible D gene is TRBD1 (5 bases). CDR3 length equals 15 residues. Germline V gene data show CDR1 as MDHEN and CDR2 as SYDVKM. Between the trimmed V and J ends, which lost 6 bases and 8 bases, there was a span of 19 bases. This CDR3 reads CASSGGGGRGEKLFF. In nucleotides, the CDR3 is TGTGCCAGCAGCGGCGGGGGGGGACGAGGAGAAAAACTGTTTTTT.

The gene calls are TRBV7-9 and TRBJ1-5; 7 bases line up with TRBD1. This CDR3 has 17 amino acids. V gave up 4 bases and J gave up 1 base; unmatched junction bases: 10. CDR1 and CDR2 (germline): SEHNR, FQNEAQ (reference sequence). In DNA form, the CDR3 reads TGTGCCAGCAGCTCGAACAGGGGCCGGGGCAGCAATCAGCCCCAGCATTTT. It codes for CASSSNRGRGSNQPQHF.

The rearrangement links TRBV7-9 to TRBJ2-1; D gene ambiguous. The CDR3 consists of 14 residues. Looked up from germline, CDR1 is SEHNR and CDR2 is FQNEAQ (reference sequence). Between the trimmed V and J ends, which lost 5 bases and 4 bases, there was a span of 12 bases. The CDR3 DNA is TGTGCCAGCAGCCCCTTCTCGGTGTACAATGAGCAGTTCTTC. This codes for CASSPFSVYNEQFF.

The chain links TRBV10-2 to TRBJ2-3; 9 bases are a match to TRBD1. V shed 4 bases, J shed 1 base, and the junction held 3 bases outside the gene matches. The germline gives CDR1 WSHSY, CDR2 SAAADI. CDR3 size: 15 residues. This chain's CDR3 is CASSAWDRGTDTQYF. CDR3 sequence (DNA): TGCGCCAGCAGTGCTTGGGACAGGGGCACAGATACGCAGTATTTT.

The chain's CDR3 is CASEGYLAGADNEQFF. The CDR3, as DNA: TGTGCCAGCGAGGGTTACCTAGCGGGAGCGGACAATGAGCAGTTCTTC. The genes are TRBV5-6 and TRBJ2-1; 10 positions agree with TRBD2. Germline V gene sequence: CDR1 SGHDT, CDR2 YYEEEE. The CDR3 loop spans 16 amino acids. With 7 bases clipped from V and 5 bases from J, the junction kept 12 bases outside the gene matches.